Below are 3 T cell receptor beta chains sequenced from a single sample in a study of liver allograft versus peripheral blood T cells. As for the study in general: Within transplanted livers, the T cell receptor repertoires were examined and compared against the repertoires present in the peripheral blood of liver transplant recipients.

MiXCR, run by TCRdb on the reads, gives a single entry per CDR3 protein. The sample holds 15,000 or so distinct CDR3 sequences, around 20% seen once. The receptors here all came from a human patient who had a liver transplant. Some T cells may be transferred from the graft donor.

There are many counts of this clonotype. The gene calls are TRBV6-6 and TRBJ1-5; tentative D call: TRBD1 (5 bases). The CDR3 is 18 amino acids. The germline gives CDR1 MNHNY, CDR2 SVGAGI (reference sequence). The V end was cut by 6 bases, the J end by 1 base, with 22 bases between. The CDR3 loop reads CASSPNPEAGDSNQPQHF. CDR3 DNA: TGTGCCAGCAGCCCTAACCCCGAGGCCGGGGACAGCAATCAGCCCCAGCATTTT.

The sample holds a few counts of this clonotype. This chain links TRBV9 with TRBJ2-1; 9 bases fit TRBD2. V shed 5 bases and J 9 bases; nucleotides not matched to a gene: 6. CDR3 length equals 13 residues. CDR1 is SGDLS, CDR2 YYNGEE, per germline. The CDR3 is CASRAASGTEQFF. CDR3 nucleotide sequence: TGTGCCAGCAGAGCGGCTAGCGGGACTGAGCAGTTCTTC. Filled out from reference TRBV9 and TRBJ2-1, the complete variable domain reads DSGVTQTPKHLITATGQRVTLRCSPRSGDLSVYWYQQSLDQGLQFLIQYYNGEERAKGNILERFSAQQFPDLHSELNLSSLELGDSALYFCASRAASGTEQFFGPGTRLTVL.

A remark on this clonotype: Being one base from a much bigger clone, this may be a read error. The genes are TRBV6-2 or TRBV6-3 and TRBJ1-5; tentatively, D is TRBD1 (5 bases). Trimming removed 5 bases from V and 0 bases from J, with 17 bases in between. This CDR3 is 17 amino acids long. CDR1 and CDR2 (germline): MNHEY, SVGEGT. Here the CDR3 reads CASSAWDGPYSNQPQHF. The CDR3 bases are TGTGCCAGCAGTGCGTGGGACGGCCCATATAGCAATCAGCCCCAGCATTTT.